This TCR beta chain is from a study of post-analysis software for immune sequencing data (dated by TCRdb to between 2015 and 2016). Regarding the research as a whole: Recorded disease courses included relapsing-remitting, secondary progressive and progressive-relapsing multiple sclerosis, with some patients lacking subtype annotation. A subset of samples was prepared in parallel using single-end sample barcoding, then pooled and co-amplified after Illumina adapter ligation. Patient repertoires were compared against roughly 11 previously published healthy control repertoires from donors aged roughly 6 to 25 years. Study-wide conclusions, independent of this receptor: Strong co-clustering of samples prepared in the same batch was shown by direct clustering with F measure, prompting a batch-effect correction. Normalized Chao1 diversity was significantly lower in multiple sclerosis patients than controls, suggesting substantial peripheral T-cell clonal expansion. The control group was slightly older than the multiple sclerosis patient group. Patients showed significantly higher frequencies than controls for a handful of TRBV segments, among them TRBV5-6, TRBV5-1 and TRBV20-1.

Trimming takes 6 bases off V and 2 bases off J; junction bases not matched to a gene: 6. From the cysteine through the phenylalanine, the CDR3 covers 14 amino acids. Just the 42-base CDR3 DNA is kept, in frame starting at base 1. The germline V gene (reference sequence) sets CDR1 to DFQATT and CDR2 to SNEGSKA. To prepare the library, PCR was applied. These reads were obtained on an Illumina HiSeq 2500. To reduce PCR and sequencing biases, unique molecular identifiers were built into the TCR beta cDNA libraries. Per 1 to 10 million input T cells, 500,000 or so cDNA molecules were obtained, such that each molecule approximated one T cell. Patient libraries were prepared and sequenced with the same protocol used for the earlier healthy control dataset. Within a given batch, samples were prepared together, multiplexed and sequenced on the same HiSeq lane. In the original analysis: MIGEC was used to process the raw barcoded reads, and molecular identifier groups with only a single read were discarded before consensus assembly and CDR3 extraction. Clonotype tables were post-analysed with VDJtools, and diversity was normalized by down-sampling all datasets to the smallest sample size. To correct batch-related cross-sample contamination, repertoire overlap clustering matched CDR3 amino acid sequences but not nucleotide sequences. The public reads were run again by TCRdb, first through fastp at Q25 and then through MiXCR, and only productive beta chains were kept. Rows with one shared CDR3 protein collapse into an entry with the most common genes and DNA. TCRdb, not the original authors, processed these V and J calls. Here the sample has approximately 660,000 distinct CDR3 sequences; 59% occur a single time. About 11% of the sample comes from the top ten.

To demonstrate the VDJtools post-analysis software, the study profiled TCR beta repertoires from the peripheral blood of around 13 young patients with multiple sclerosis. The multiple sclerosis patients were children and adolescents between 6 and 15 years of age. This clonotype was seen a handful of times. Its antigen is unknown. No much larger clonotype is one base removed from it; base qualities were not supplied. Sequences were obtained from blood. This clonotype was obtained from a girl aged 2 to 10 with multiple sclerosis. The V and J genes are TRBV20-1 and TRBJ1-5; TRBD1 fits 8 bases in the junction. Here is the DNA: TGCAGTGCCAGACAGGGGAACGGCAATCAGCCCCAGCATTTT. The translation is CSARQGNGNQPQHF.